This is a list of T cell receptor beta chains from one sample in a study of siplizumab effects on memory and regulatory T cells. Method: immunoSEQ multiplex PCR; TCRdb's copy keeps in-frame clones and lacks some. The sample contains around 100,000 clones, 91% of which appear only once. Sequenced material: CD4+ T cells sorted from blood. These receptors came from a human donor in good health. The CDR3 runs from the conserved cysteine through the conserved F or W. Each record gives: clone size, V gene, J gene, D gene, CDR3 protein, CDR3 DNA. A D gene is named only where the DNA matches it firmly. A clone size is listed for some rows: how often the clone was seen (once, few, many), or a class if it is expanded.

>NA|TRBV21-1|TRBJ2-7|NA
CASSYNRGLKYEQYF
TGTGCCAGCAGCTACAACAGGGGACTCAAATACGAGCAGTACTTC
>NA|TRBV27|TRBJ2-1|TRBD2
CASSLSGGAEGEQFF
TGTGCCAGCAGTTTGTCCGGGGGGGCCGAGGGTGAGCAGTTCTTC
>NA|TRBV5-1|TRBJ2-2|TRBD2
CASSLVAGANTGELFF
TGCGCCAGCAGCTTGGTGGCGGGAGCGAACACCGGGGAGCTGTTTTTT
>few|TRBV7-9|TRBJ1-1|NA
CASSGGGNTEAFF
TGTGCCAGCAGCGGAGGCGGGAACACTGAAGCTTTCTTT
>few|TRBV20-1|TRBJ1-1|NA
CSASPNTEAFF
TGCAGTGCTAGTCCAAACACTGAAGCTTTCTTT
>NA|TRBV7-2|TRBJ2-5|NA
CASSLDGGAETQYF
TGTGCCAGCAGCTTAGATGGGGGTGCGGAGACCCAGTACTTC
>NA|TRBV10-3|TRBJ1-1|TRBD1
CAISAGQGVKNTEAFF
TGTGCCATCAGTGCGGGACAGGGGGTTAAGAACACTGAAGCTTTCTTT
>NA|TRBV2|TRBJ1-2|NA
CASSEEGQVYGYTF
TGTGCCAGCAGTGAAGAGGGGCAGGTTTATGGCTACACCTTC
>NA|TRBV29-1|TRBJ2-5|NA
CSVVTGSGETQYF
TGCAGCGTTGTAACAGGGAGCGGGGAGACCCAGTACTTC
>NA|TRBV7-3|TRBJ2-5|TRBD2
CASSPGLAVFQETQYF
TGTGCCAGCAGTCCGGGACTAGCGGTTTTCCAAGAGACCCAGTACTTC
>few|TRBV9|TRBJ1-5|NA
CASSVGPDSNQPQHF
TGTGCCAGCAGCGTAGGCCCAGACAGCAATCAGCCCCAGCATTTT
>NA|TRBV6-6|TRBJ2-7|NA
CASSSFIQGGEQYF
TGTGCCAGCAGTTCTTTTATACAGGGAGGCGAGCAGTACTTC
>NA|TRBV18|TRBJ1-5|TRBD1
CASSPPGGGPQHF
TGTGCCAGCTCACCACCAGGGGGCGGGCCCCAGCATTTT
>NA|TRBV7-2|TRBJ1-2|NA
CASSQGLDSLYGYTF
TGTGCCAGCAGCCAAGGCCTGGACAGCCTATATGGCTACACCTTC
>NA|TRBV29-1|TRBJ2-1|NA
CSPQGYNEQFF
TGCAGCCCTCAGGGGTACAATGAGCAGTTCTTC
>NA|TRBV5-4|TRBJ2-4|NA
CASSPRGGLAKNIQYF
TGTGCCAGCAGCCCCAGGGGAGGGTTAGCCAAAAACATTCAGTACTTC
>NA|TRBV5-1|TRBJ2-3|NA
CASSLRWGTDTQYF
TGCGCCAGCAGCTTGAGGTGGGGGACAGATACGCAGTATTTT
>NA|TRBV18|TRBJ1-6|NA
CASSPPGGSPLHF
TGTGCCAGCTCACCCCCGGGGGGTTCACCCCTCCACTTT
>NA|TRBV5-6|TRBJ1-1|NA
CASSLAGFEAFF
TGTGCCAGCAGCTTGGCCGGCTTTGAAGCTTTCTTT
>NA|TRBV15|TRBJ2-5|NA
CATSRARGGAQETQYF
TGTGCCACCAGCAGAGCCAGGGGGGGGGCTCAAGAGACCCAGTACTTC
>NA|TRBV9|TRBJ2-5|NA
CASSTRTGPQETQYF
TGTGCCAGCAGCACTAGGACTGGACCGCAAGAGACCCAGTACTTC
>NA|TRBV4-2|TRBJ2-3|NA
CASSQGLDTQYF
TGTGCCAGCAGCCAAGGGCTGGATACGCAGTATTTT
>NA|TRBV29-1|TRBJ2-3|TRBD2
CSVAGGGGISTDTQYF
TGCAGCGTTGCTGGCGGGGGGGGTATTAGCACAGATACGCAGTATTTT
>NA|TRBV28|TRBJ2-7|NA
CASSENHRVEYEQYF
TGTGCCAGCAGCGAAAATCACAGGGTGGAGTACGAGCAGTACTTC
>few|TRBV6-5|TRBJ1-5|NA
CASSRHLSNQPQHF
TGTGCCAGCAGCCGACACCTTAGCAATCAGCCCCAGCATTTT
>NA|TRBV10-3|TRBJ2-7|NA
CAIGPSHYEQYF
TGTGCCATCGGACCGTCCCACTACGAGCAGTACTTC
>NA|TRBV7-2|TRBJ2-5|TRBD1
CASSSRQGKETQYF
TGTGCCAGCAGCTCCCGACAGGGAAAAGAGACCCAGTACTTC
>NA|TRBV5-1|TRBJ2-5|TRBD1
CASSWGQGAMETQYF
TGCGCCAGCAGCTGGGGACAGGGGGCTATGGAGACCCAGTACTTC
>NA|TRBV4-1|TRBJ1-1|TRBD1
CASSQPGQGAEAFF
TGCGCCAGCAGCCAACCGGGACAGGGGGCTGAAGCTTTCTTT
>NA|TRBV30|TRBJ2-7|TRBD2
CAWSLAGAYEQYF
TGTGCCTGGAGTTTAGCGGGGGCCTACGAGCAGTACTTC
>NA|TRBV28|TRBJ2-7|TRBD1
CASTTLERTGVSRSEQYF
TGTGCCAGCACCACCTTAGAGCGGACAGGGGTTAGTCGTTCCGAGCAGTACTTC
>NA|TRBV7-6|TRBJ2-3|NA
CASSLVLALSTDTQYF
TGTGCCAGCAGCTTAGTGCTAGCCCTTAGCACAGATACGCAGTATTTT
>NA|TRBV9|TRBJ2-2|NA
CASSVTATNTGELFF
TGTGCCAGCAGCGTAACAGCGACGAACACCGGGGAGCTGTTTTTT
>NA|TRBV28|TRBJ1-5|TRBD1
CASRGDRDNQPQHF
TGTGCCAGCAGAGGGGACAGGGACAATCAGCCCCAGCATTTT
>NA|TRBV9|TRBJ1-2|NA
CASSVATRQSTGDGYTF
TGTGCCAGCAGCGTAGCTACAAGACAGTCAACCGGGGATGGCTACACCTTC
>NA|TRBV7-2|TRBJ1-4|TRBD1
CASSLRVGGEKLFF
TGTGCCAGCAGCTTAAGGGTAGGGGGCGAAAAACTGTTTTTT
>NA|TRBV30|TRBJ2-1|NA
CAWKHKRRGRSYNEQFF
TGTGCCTGGAAACACAAGAGAAGGGGACGGTCCTACAATGAGCAGTTCTTC
>NA|TRBV7-2|TRBJ2-1|NA
CASTPGGTINNEQFF
TGTGCCAGCACCCCAGGGGGGACTATCAACAATGAGCAGTTCTTC
>once|TRBV30|TRBJ1-2|NA
CAWDPGRGGGYTF
TGTGCCTGGGACCCCGGCAGGGGTGGTGGCTACACCTTC
>NA|TRBV4-2|TRBJ1-2|NA
CASSQGSGRQDLDYGYTF
TGTGCCAGCAGCCAAGGGAGTGGAAGACAGGACCTTGACTATGGCTACACCTTC
>NA|TRBV15|TRBJ2-3|NA
CATSKQGTLGPKFRLDTQYF
TGTGCCACCAGCAAACAAGGGACCTTGGGACCAAAATTTCGGTTAGATACGCAGTATTTT
>NA|TRBV7-2|TRBJ2-7|TRBD2
CASSSTSGGAIYEQYF
TGTGCCAGCAGCTCCACTAGCGGGGGGGCCATCTACGAGCAGTACTTC
>NA|TRBV7-9|TRBJ2-1|TRBD1
CASSKQGHPYNEQFF
TGTGCCAGCAGCAAACAGGGGCACCCCTACAATGAGCAGTTCTTC
>NA|TRBV5-1|TRBJ2-5|TRBD2
CASSRTSGGQETQYF
TGCGCCAGCAGCCGGACTAGCGGGGGGCAAGAGACCCAGTACTTC
>NA|TRBV20-1|TRBJ2-7|TRBD1
CSVRDRGEQYF
TGCAGTGTCCGGGACAGGGGTGAGCAGTACTTC
>NA|TRBV18|TRBJ1-3|TRBD1
CASSPPGPDRGHF
TGTGCCAGCTCACCGCCGGGGCCGGACAGGGGACATTTT